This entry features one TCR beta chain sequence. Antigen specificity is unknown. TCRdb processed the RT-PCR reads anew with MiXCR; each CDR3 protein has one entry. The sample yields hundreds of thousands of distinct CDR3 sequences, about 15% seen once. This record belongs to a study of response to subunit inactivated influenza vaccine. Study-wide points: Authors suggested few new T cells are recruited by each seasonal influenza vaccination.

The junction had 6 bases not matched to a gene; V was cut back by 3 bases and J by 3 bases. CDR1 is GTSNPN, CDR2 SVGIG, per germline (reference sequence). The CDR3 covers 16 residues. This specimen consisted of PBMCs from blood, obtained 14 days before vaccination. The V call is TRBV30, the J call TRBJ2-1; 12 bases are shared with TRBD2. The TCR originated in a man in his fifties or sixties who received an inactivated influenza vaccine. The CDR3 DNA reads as TGTGCCTGGAGGCCCGGACTAGCGGGACTCTACAATGAGCAGTTCTTC. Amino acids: CAWRPGLAGLYNEQFF.